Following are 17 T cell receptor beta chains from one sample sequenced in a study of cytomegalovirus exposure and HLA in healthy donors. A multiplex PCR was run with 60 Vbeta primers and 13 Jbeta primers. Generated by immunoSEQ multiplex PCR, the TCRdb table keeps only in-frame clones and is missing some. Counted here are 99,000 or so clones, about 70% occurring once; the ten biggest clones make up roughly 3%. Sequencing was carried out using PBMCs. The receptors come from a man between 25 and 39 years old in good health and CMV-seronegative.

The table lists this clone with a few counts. CDR3: CASRTGTGANWSNQPQHF. CDR3 nucleotide sequence: TGTGCCAGCAGAACCGGGACAGGGGCGAACTGGAGCAATCAGCCCCAGCATTTT. This chain joins TRBV5-5 and TRBJ1-5; TRBD1 agrees at 10 bases. V gave up 5 bases and J gave up 1 base; unmatched junction bases: 12. The CDR3 totals 18 residues. In germline, CDR1 is SGHKS, CDR2 YYEKEE (reference sequence).

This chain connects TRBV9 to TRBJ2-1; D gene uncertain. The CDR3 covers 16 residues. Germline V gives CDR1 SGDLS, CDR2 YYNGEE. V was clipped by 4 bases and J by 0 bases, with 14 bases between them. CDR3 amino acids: CASSPDQYLSYNEQFF. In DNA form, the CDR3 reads TGTGCCAGCAGCCCAGATCAGTACCTCTCCTACAATGAGCAGTTCTTC.

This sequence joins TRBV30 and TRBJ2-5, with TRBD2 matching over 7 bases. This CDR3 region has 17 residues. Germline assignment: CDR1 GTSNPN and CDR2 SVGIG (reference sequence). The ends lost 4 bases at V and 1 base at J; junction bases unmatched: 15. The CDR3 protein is CAWKRFLTSSGQETQYF. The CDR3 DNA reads TGTGCCTGGAAACGTTTTCTGACTTCTAGCGGCCAAGAGACCCAGTACTTC.

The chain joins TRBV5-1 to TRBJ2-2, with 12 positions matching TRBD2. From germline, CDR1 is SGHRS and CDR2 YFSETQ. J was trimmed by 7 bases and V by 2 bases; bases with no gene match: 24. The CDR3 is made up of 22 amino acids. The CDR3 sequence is CASSFPTAGGGLAGIRSGELFF. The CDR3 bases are TGCGCCAGCAGCTTTCCCACCGCGGGCGGAGGACTAGCGGGAATCCGGAGCGGGGAGCTGTTTTTT. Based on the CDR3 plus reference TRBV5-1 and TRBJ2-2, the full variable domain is KAGVTQTPRYLIKTRGQQVTLSCSPISGHRSVSWYQQTPGQGLQFLFEYFSETQRNKGNFPGRFSGRQFSNSRSEMNVSTLELGDSALYLCASSFPTAGGGLAGIRSGELFFGEGSRLTVL.

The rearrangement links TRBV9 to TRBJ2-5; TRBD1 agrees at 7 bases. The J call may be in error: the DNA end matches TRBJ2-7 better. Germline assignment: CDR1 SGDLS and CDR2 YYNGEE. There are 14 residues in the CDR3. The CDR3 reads CASSYGQGAYEQYF. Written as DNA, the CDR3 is TGTGCCAGCAGCTACGGGCAGGGGGCCTACGAGCAGTACTTC.

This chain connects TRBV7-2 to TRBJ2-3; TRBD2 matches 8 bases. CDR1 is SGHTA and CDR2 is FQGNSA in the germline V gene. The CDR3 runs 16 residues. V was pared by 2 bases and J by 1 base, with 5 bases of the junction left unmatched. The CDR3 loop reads CASSLRGGSGTDTQYF. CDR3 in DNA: TGTGCCAGCAGCTTACGGGGGGGAAGCGGCACAGATACGCAGTATTTT.

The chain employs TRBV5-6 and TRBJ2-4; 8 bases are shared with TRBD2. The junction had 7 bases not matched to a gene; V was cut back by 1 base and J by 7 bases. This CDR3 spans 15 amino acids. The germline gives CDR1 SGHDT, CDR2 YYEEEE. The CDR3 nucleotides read TGTGCCAGCAGCTTGCGGGGGGGCCTCGGGAACATTCAGTACTTC. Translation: CASSLRGGLGNIQYF. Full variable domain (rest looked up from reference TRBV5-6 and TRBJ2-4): DAGVTQSPTHLIKTRGQQVTLRCSPKSGHDTVSWYQQALGQGPQFIFQYYEEEERQRGNFPDRFSGHQFPNYSSELNVNALLLGDSALYLCASSLRGGLGNIQYFGAGTRLSVL.

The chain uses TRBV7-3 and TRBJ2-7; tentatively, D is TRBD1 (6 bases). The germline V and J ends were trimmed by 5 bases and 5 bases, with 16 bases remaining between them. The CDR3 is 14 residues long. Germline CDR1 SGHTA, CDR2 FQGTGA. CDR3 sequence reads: CASSPGHAMDEQYF. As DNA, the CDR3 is TGTGCCAGCAGCCCGGGACATGCCATGGACGAGCAGTACTTC.

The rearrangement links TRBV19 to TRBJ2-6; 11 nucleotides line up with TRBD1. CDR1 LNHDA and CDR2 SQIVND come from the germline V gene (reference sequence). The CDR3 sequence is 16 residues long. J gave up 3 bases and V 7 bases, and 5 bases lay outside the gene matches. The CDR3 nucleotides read TGTGCCAGTACCTCGGACAGGGGGCGTGGGGCCAACGTCCTGACTTTC. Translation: CASTSDRGRGANVLTF.

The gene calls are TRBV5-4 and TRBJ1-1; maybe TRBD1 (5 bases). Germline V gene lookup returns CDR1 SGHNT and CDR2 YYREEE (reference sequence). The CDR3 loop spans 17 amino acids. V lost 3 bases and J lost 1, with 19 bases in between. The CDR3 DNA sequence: TGTGCCAGCAGCTCATTCGGCGGACCTCAGGGGAACACTGAAGCTTTCTTT. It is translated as CASSSFGGPQGNTEAFF.

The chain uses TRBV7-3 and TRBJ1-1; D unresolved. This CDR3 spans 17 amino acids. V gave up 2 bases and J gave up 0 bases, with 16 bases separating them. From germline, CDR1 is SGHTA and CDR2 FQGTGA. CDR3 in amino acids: CASSLPAVPVMNTEAFF. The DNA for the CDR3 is TGTGCCAGCAGCTTACCTGCAGTACCCGTTATGAACACTGAAGCTTTCTTT.

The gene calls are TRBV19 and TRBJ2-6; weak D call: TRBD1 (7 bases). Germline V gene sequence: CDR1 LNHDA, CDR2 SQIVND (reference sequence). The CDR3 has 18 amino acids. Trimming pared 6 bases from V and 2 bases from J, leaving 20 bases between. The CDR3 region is CASRAGQISLTGANVLTF. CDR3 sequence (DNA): TGTGCCAGTAGGGCGGGACAGATCAGCCTCACTGGGGCCAACGTCCTGACTTTC.

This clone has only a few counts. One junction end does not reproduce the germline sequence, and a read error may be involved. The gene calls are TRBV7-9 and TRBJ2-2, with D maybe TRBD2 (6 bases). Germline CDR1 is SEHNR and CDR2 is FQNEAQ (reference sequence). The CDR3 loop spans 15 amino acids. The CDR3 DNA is TGTGCCAGCAGCCTAGCGAACACAAACACCGGGGAGCTGTTTTTT. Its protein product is CASSLANTNTGELFF.

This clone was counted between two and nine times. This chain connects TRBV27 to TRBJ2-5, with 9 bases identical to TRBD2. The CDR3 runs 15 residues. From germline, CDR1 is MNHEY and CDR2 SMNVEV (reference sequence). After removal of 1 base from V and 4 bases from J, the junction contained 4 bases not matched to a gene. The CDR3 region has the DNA TGTGCCAGCAGTTTATACGCGGGAGGGGGAGAGACCCAGTACTTC. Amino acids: CASSLYAGGGETQYF.

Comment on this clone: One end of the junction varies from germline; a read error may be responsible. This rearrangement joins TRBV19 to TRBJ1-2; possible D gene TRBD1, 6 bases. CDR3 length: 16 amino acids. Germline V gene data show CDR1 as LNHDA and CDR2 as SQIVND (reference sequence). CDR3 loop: CASNITSGGWNYVYTF. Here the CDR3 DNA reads TGTGCCAGTAATATAACCTCTGGGGGCTGGAACTATGTCTACACCTTC.

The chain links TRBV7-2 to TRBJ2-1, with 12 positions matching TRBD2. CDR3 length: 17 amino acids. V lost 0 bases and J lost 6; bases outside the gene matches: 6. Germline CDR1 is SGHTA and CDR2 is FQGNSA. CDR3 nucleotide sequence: TGTGCCAGCAGCTTAGCGTGGCTAGCGGGAGGGCCCAATGAGCAGTTCTTC. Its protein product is CASSLAWLAGGPNEQFF.

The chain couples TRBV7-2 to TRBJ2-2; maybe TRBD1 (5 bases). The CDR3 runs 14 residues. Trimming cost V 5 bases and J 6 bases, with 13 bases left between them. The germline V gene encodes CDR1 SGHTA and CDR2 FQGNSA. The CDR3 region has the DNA TGTGCCAGCAGCCAGGGCCCGTCGGCCGGGGAGCTGTTTTTT. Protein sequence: CASSQGPSAGELFF.